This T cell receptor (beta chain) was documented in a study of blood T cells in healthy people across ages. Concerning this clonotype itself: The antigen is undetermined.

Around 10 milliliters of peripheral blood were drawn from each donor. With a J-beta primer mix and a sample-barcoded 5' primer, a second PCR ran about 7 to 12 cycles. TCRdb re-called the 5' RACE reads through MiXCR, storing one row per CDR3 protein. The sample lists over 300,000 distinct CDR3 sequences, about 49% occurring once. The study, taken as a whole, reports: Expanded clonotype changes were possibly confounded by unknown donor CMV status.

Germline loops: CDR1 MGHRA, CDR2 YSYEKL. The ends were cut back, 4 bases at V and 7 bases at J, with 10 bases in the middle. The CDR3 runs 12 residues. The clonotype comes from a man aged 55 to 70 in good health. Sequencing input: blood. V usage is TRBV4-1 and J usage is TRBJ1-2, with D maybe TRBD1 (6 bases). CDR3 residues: CASSPGQFGYTF. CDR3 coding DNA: TGCGCCAGCAGCCCAGGACAGTTTGGCTACACCTTC.